The 9 T cell receptor beta chains reported below all come from one sample, sequenced in a study of response to subunit inactivated influenza vaccine. TCRdb redid the calling of the RT-PCR reads with MiXCR, one entry per CDR3 protein. The sample comprises hundreds of thousands of distinct CDR3 sequences, about 11% of which are singletons, and 11% rests with the top ten. These data were also filed under a second study, of T cells expressing NK-cell markers. That work states: UMI-tagged 5'RACE template switching yielded the TCR beta cDNA.

The specimen comprised PBMCs from blood, sampled on the day of vaccination. All receptors come from a man in his fifties who received an inactivated influenza vaccine.

This clonotype was observed at least ten times. The chain joins TRBV5-5 to TRBJ2-2; D unresolved. This CDR3 comprises 13 residues. V was trimmed by 4 bases and J by 2 bases, leaving 6 bases between them. From germline, CDR1 is SGHKS and CDR2 YYEKEE (reference sequence). CDR3 residues: CASSRHNTGELFF. The DNA of the CDR3 is TGTGCCAGCAGCCGACATAACACCGGGGAGCTGTTTTTT.

This clonotype was seen ten or more times. V usage is TRBV5-1 and J usage is TRBJ2-3, with 10 nucleotides matching TRBD2. In germline, CDR1 is SGHRS, CDR2 YFSETQ. The CDR3 sequence is 19 residues long. The V and J ends lost 4 bases and 2 bases, in that order; junction bases with no gene match: 16. CDR3 coding DNA: TGCGCCAGCAGCGCCTGGGTAAGCGGGAGGGCCAGGAACACAGATACGCAGTATTTT. This gives the protein CASSAWVSGRARNTDTQYF.

This rearrangement joins TRBV12-3 or TRBV12-4 to TRBJ2-3, with TRBD2 identical over 12 bases. There are 16 residues in the CDR3. V shed 7 bases, J shed 1 base, and the junction held 6 bases outside the gene matches. CDR3 sequence: CASTSGGATGTDTQYF. CDR3 nucleotide sequence: TGTGCCAGCACTAGCGGGGGGGCCACGGGCACAGATACGCAGTATTTT.

This clonotype came up a few times. This chain uses TRBV2 with TRBJ2-7; D gene unclear. CDR1 is SNHLY, CDR2 FYNNEI, per germline. V was pared by 3 bases and J by 11 bases, with 11 bases between. The CDR3 has 11 amino acids. The CDR3 sequence: CASSDMFVEYF. The CDR3 DNA reads as TGTGCCAGCAGTGATATGTTCGTGGAGTACTTC.

The sample holds a few counts of this clonotype. The V and J genes are TRBV5-4 and TRBJ1-3; 9 bases align to TRBD1. Germline V gene sequence: CDR1 SGHNT, CDR2 YYREEE (reference sequence). CDR3 length: 16 amino acids. J was trimmed by 8 bases and V by 0 bases; bases with no gene match: 9. CDR3 sequence reads: CASSLDTSQGAYTIYF. DNA for the CDR3: TGTGCCAGCAGCTTGGATACCTCACAGGGGGCCTACACCATATATTTT.

This clonotype was counted ten times or more. The chain employs TRBV10-3 and TRBJ2-1; 7 bases match TRBD2. Germline CDR1 and CDR2: ENHRY and SYGVKD. The CDR3 extends over 15 amino acids. V shed 4 bases and J 2 bases; nucleotides not matched to a gene: 5. CDR3 DNA: TGTGCCATCAGTGGGGTAGCGGGTACCTACAATGAGCAGTTCTTC. It encodes CAISGVAGTYNEQFF.

The rearrangement joins TRBV5-1 to TRBJ1-4; no reliable D call. CDR3 length: 14 amino acids. CDR1 is SGHRS, CDR2 YFSETQ, per germline. V shed 0 bases and J shed 5 bases, with 8 bases lying between them. CDR3 sequence reads: CASSLDSQNEKLFF. CDR3 sequence (DNA): TGCGCCAGCAGCTTGGACAGCCAGAATGAAAAACTGTTTTTT.

This clonotype was seen a handful of times. The chain combines TRBV6-5 with TRBJ1-1, with D perhaps TRBD1 (6 bases). The CDR3 is 13 amino acids. The germline V gene has CDR1 MNHEY and CDR2 SVGAGI. Trimming removed 0 bases at V and 11 bases at J, with 13 bases between. The CDR3 loop is CASSYSDPRGAFF. CDR3 DNA: TGTGCCAGCAGTTACTCAGACCCTAGGGGGGCTTTCTTT.

In its sample, this clonotype was seen a few times. Here the CDR3 DNA reads TGTGCCAGCAGCTTCGCATTAACTTCTTCCTACGAGCAGTACTTC. Amino acid sequence: CASSFALTSSYEQYF. The chain joins TRBV7-2 to TRBJ2-7; no clear D gene. The germline CDR1 and CDR2 sequences are SGHTA and FQGNSA. V lost 3 bases and J lost 1, with 13 bases in between. CDR3 length equals 15 residues.